This is a list of T cell receptor beta chains from one sample in a study of memory CD4+ T cells and cytomegalovirus serostatus. Assay: immunoSEQ multiplex PCR; the TCRdb copy retains only in-frame clones and omits some. The table includes 70,000 to 90,000 clones, roughly three quarters detected once. The sample was memory CD4+ T cells from blood. The receptors stem from an adult in good health and CMV-seropositive. The CDR3 runs from the conserved cysteine through the conserved F or W. A D gene is named only where the DNA matches it firmly. Not all rows give a size; the values are once, few, many and, for expanded clones, a class.

clone size	J gene	D gene	V gene	CDR3 protein	CDR3 DNA
NA	TRBJ1-2	TRBD1	TRBV5-4	CASSRDRGVSGYTF	TGTGCCAGCAGCCGGGACAGGGGGGTTTCTGGCTACACCTTC
NA	TRBJ1-5	NA	TRBV20-1	CSAKGIAQHF	TGCAGTGCTAAGGGGATAGCCCAGCATTTT
NA	TRBJ2-2	NA	TRBV4-1	CASSQALASWALGELFF	TGCGCCAGCAGCCAAGCGTTGGCTAGCTGGGCCCTCGGGGAGCTGTTTTTT
NA	TRBJ2-7	NA	TRBV14	CASSRGGNSYEQYF	TGTGCCAGCAGCCGGGGGGGCAACTCCTACGAGCAGTACTTC
NA	TRBJ2-3	TRBD2	TRBV7-9	CASSFWGGFTDTQYF	TGTGCCAGCAGCTTCTGGGGGGGGTTCACAGATACGCAGTATTTT
NA	TRBJ1-1	TRBD1	TRBV4-1	CASSQIPRDSRKAFF	TGCGCCAGCAGCCAAATCCCCCGGGACAGTAGGAAAGCTTTCTTT
NA	TRBJ2-2	NA	TRBV19	CASKGRGDAGELFF	TGTGCCAGTAAAGGTAGAGGGGACGCGGGGGAGCTGTTTTTT
NA	TRBJ2-5	TRBD2	TRBV6-1	CASSEALLTSGGFTTQYF	TGTGCCAGCAGTGAAGCGCTTCTGACTAGCGGGGGCTTCACGACCCAGTACTTC
NA	TRBJ2-5	TRBD2	TRBV9	CASSLTTSGETQYF	TGTGCCAGCAGCCTAACGACTAGCGGCGAGACCCAGTACTTC
NA	TRBJ1-1	NA	TRBV6-5	CASKALNTEAFF	TGTGCCAGCAAGGCCCTTAACACTGAAGCTTTCTTT
NA	TRBJ1-2	TRBD1	TRBV15	CATSRGQGATGYTF	TGTGCCACCAGCAGGGGACAGGGGGCAACTGGCTACACCTTC
NA	TRBJ2-3	TRBD2	TRBV5-1	CASSSGGTDTQYF	TGCGCCAGCAGCTCGGGGGGGACAGATACGCAGTATTTT
NA	TRBJ1-2	NA	TRBV5-8	CASSSVSTSYGYTF	TGTGCCAGCAGCTCAGTTTCCACCTCCTATGGCTACACCTTC
NA	TRBJ2-5	NA	TRBV2	CASSEGFVETQYF	TGTGCCAGCAGTGAAGGATTTGTAGAGACCCAGTACTTC
many	TRBJ1-1	NA	TRBV19	CASSPVATGVRNTEAFF	TGTGCCAGTAGTCCTGTGGCGACAGGTGTTAGGAACACTGAAGCTTTCTTT
NA	TRBJ1-1	NA	TRBV10-3	CAISRLQGTEAFF	TGTGCCATCAGTCGCCTCCAGGGCACTGAAGCTTTCTTT
NA	TRBJ1-1	NA	TRBV6-6	CASSYPGQLMNTEAFF	TGTGCCAGCAGTTACCCTGGACAGCTCATGAACACTGAAGCTTTCTTT
NA	TRBJ2-2	TRBD2	TRBV9	CASSVGLAGVTGELFF	TGTGCCAGCAGCGTAGGGCTAGCGGGAGTCACCGGGGAGCTGTTTTTT
few	TRBJ1-2	NA	TRBV6-1	CASSERGSGAIYGYTF	TGTGCCAGCAGTGAAAGGGGTTCTGGGGCCATCTATGGCTACACCTTC
few	TRBJ1-1	NA	TRBV11-3	CASSSTRDTEAFF	TGTGCCAGCTCCTCGACAAGGGACACTGAAGCTTTCTTT
few	TRBJ1-1	NA	TRBV29-1	CSVDVQGKGAFF	TGCAGCGTTGATGTTCAGGGGAAGGGAGCTTTCTTT
NA	TRBJ1-5	NA	TRBV19	CASRNYGGNQPQHF	TGTGCCAGTAGAAACTACGGGGGGAATCAGCCCCAGCATTTT
NA	TRBJ1-1	NA	TRBV5-1	CASSLAGAKVNTEAFF	TGCGCCAGCAGCTTGGCGGGGGCTAAGGTCAACACTGAAGCTTTCTTT
NA	TRBJ2-2	NA	TRBV6-5	CASSRRDKNTGELFF	TGTGCCAGCAGCCGCCGGGACAAAAACACCGGGGAGCTGTTTTTT
NA	TRBJ2-7	NA	TRBV20-1	CSARGSGEQYF	TGCAGTGCTCGAGGATCTGGGGAGCAGTACTTC
NA	TRBJ1-2	NA	TRBV5-4	CASSPRDGINYGYTF	TGTGCCAGCAGCCCGCGGGACGGTATTAACTATGGCTACACCTTC
NA	TRBJ2-7	TRBD1	TRBV7-2	CASSFRDRSYEQYF	TGTGCCAGCAGCTTCCGGGACAGGTCCTACGAGCAGTACTTC
NA	TRBJ2-1	TRBD2	TRBV6-5	CASSYWGGRPNEQFF	TGTGCCAGCAGTTACTGGGGCGGGAGGCCCAATGAGCAGTTCTTC
NA	TRBJ1-3	NA	TRBV9	CASSVDPAGNTIYF	TGTGCCAGCAGCGTAGATCCAGCTGGAAACACCATATATTTT